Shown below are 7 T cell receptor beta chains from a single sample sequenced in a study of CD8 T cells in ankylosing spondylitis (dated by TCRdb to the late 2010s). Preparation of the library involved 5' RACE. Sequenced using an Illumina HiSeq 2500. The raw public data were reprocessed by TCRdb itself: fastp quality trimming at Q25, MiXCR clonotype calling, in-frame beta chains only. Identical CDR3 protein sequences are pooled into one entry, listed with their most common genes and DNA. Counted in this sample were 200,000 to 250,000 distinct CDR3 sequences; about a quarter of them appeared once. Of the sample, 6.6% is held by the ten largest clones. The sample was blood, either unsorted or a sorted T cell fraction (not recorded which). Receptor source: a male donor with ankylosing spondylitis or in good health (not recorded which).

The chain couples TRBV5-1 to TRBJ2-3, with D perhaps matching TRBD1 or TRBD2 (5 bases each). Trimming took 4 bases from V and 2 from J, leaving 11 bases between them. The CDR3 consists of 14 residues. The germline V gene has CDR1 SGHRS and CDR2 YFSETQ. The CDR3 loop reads CASSGGQLTDTQYF. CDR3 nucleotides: TGCGCCAGCAGCGGAGGACAACTCACAGATACGCAGTATTTT. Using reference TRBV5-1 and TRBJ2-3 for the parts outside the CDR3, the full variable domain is KAGVTQTPRYLIKTRGQQVTLSCSPISGHRSVSWYQQTPGQGLQFLFEYFSETQRNKGNFPGRFSGRQFSNSRSEMNVSTLELGDSALYLCASSGGQLTDTQYFGPGTRLTVL.

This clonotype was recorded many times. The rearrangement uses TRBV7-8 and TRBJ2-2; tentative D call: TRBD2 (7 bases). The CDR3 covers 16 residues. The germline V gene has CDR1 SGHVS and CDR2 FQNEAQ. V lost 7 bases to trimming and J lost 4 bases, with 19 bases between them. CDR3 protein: CASIVERGALTGELFF. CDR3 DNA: TGTGCCAGCATCGTGGAACGGGGGGCTCTCACCGGGGAGCTGTTTTTT.

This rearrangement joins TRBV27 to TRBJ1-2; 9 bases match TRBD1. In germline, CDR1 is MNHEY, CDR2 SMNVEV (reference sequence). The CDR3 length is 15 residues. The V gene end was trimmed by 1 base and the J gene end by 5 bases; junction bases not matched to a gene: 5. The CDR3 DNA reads TGTGCCAGCAGTTTATATCCGGACAGGGGTTATGGCTACACCTTC. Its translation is CASSLYPDRGYGYTF.

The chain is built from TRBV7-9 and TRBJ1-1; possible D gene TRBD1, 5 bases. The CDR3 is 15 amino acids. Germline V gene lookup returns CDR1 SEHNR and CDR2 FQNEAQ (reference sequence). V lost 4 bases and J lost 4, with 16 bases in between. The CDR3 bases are TGTGCCAGCAGCTCAAGTTGGAGGGGTAGCACTGAAGCTTTCTTT. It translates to CASSSSWRGSTEAFF.

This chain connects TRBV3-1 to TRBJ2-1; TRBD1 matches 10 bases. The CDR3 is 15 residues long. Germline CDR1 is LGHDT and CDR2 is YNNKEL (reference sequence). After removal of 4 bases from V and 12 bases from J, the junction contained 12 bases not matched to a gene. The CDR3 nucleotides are TGTGCCAGCAGCCCAGAAGGGACAGGGGCTAAACTGCAGTTCTTC. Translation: CASSPEGTGAKLQFF.

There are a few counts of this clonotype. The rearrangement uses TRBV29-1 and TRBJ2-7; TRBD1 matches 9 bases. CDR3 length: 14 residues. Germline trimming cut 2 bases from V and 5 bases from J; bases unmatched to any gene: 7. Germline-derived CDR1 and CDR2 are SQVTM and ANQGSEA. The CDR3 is CSVETGQGRHEQYF. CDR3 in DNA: TGCAGCGTTGAAACGGGACAGGGTCGCCACGAGCAGTACTTC.

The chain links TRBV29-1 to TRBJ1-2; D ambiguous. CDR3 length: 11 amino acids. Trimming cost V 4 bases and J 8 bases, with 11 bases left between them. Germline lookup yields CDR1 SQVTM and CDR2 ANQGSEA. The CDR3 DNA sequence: TGCAGCGTTGGTATCTCCCAGGGCTACACCTTC. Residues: CSVGISQGYTF.